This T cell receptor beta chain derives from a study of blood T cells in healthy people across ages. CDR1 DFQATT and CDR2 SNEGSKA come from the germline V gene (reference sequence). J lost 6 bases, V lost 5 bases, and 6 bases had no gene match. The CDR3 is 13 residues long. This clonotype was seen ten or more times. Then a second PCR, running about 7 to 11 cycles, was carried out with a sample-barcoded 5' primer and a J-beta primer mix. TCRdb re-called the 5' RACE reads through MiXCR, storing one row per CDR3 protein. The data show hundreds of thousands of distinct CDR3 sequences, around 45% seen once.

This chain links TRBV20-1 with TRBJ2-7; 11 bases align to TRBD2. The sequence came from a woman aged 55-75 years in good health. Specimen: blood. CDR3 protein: CSAVSGRAGEQYF. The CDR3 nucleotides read TGCAGTGCTGTTAGCGGGAGGGCCGGCGAGCAGTACTTC.